The 27 T cell receptor beta chains given below trace back to one sample, sequenced in a study of blood T cell repertoires in COVID-19. Only in-frame clones appear in the TCRdb table, and some are missing; sequencing was by immunoSEQ multiplex PCR. The sample lists roughly 200,000 clones; just under 80% were seen once. The specimen was peripheral blood. These receptors were taken from a man aged 70 or older with active or convalescent COVID-19.

This chain links TRBV11-3 with TRBJ2-1; D may be TRBD2 (6 bases). The V gene's germline CDR1 is SGHNT and CDR2 YENEEA. This CDR3 spans 15 amino acids. Deletions cut 5 bases from V and 0 bases from J, with 11 bases between. CDR3 bases: TGTGCCAGCAGCAAAGTCGGGGGCTCCTACAATGAGCAGTTCTTC. Amino acid sequence: CASSKVGGSYNEQFF.

The chain combines TRBV11-2 with TRBJ1-1, with D unclear. From germline, CDR1 is SGHAT and CDR2 FQNNGV. V was clipped by 5 bases and J by 0 bases, with 13 bases between them. The CDR3 spans 15 residues. This CDR3 reads CASSPMGQMNTEAFF. The CDR3 nucleotides read TGTGCCAGCAGCCCCATGGGCCAGATGAACACTGAAGCTTTCTTT.

The chain couples TRBV29-1 to TRBJ2-1, with 8 bases matching TRBD2. CDR3 length: 13 amino acids. The V gene's germline CDR1 is SQVTM and CDR2 ANQGSEA. With 4 bases clipped from V and 4 bases from J, the junction kept 3 bases outside the gene matches. Here the CDR3 reads CSVGTSSYNEQFF. As DNA, the CDR3 is TGCAGCGTTGGGACTAGCTCTTACAATGAGCAGTTCTTC.

V is TRBV29-1 and J is TRBJ2-1; 15 bases are a match to TRBD2. Germline V gives CDR1 SQVTM, CDR2 ANQGSEA. With V trimmed by 6 bases and J by 9 bases, 12 bases remained unmatched. The CDR3 is 16 amino acids. CDR3 in amino acids: CSVLPGGGLAGGEQFF. CDR3 coding DNA: TGCAGCGTCCTACCAGGGGGGGGACTAGCGGGAGGTGAGCAGTTCTTC.

The J gene is TRBJ2-5, the V gene TRBV6-2 or TRBV6-3, with 8 positions matching TRBD1. This CDR3 is 14 amino acids long. The germline CDR1 and CDR2 sequences are MNHEY and SVGEGT. The ends lost 4 bases at V and 3 bases at J; junction bases unmatched: 4. CDR3 in DNA: TGTGCCAGCAGTTCCAGACAGGGGAAAGAGACCCAGTACTTC. Amino acid sequence: CASSSRQGKETQYF.

This sequence joins TRBV19 and TRBJ2-5; maybe TRBD1 (5 bases). V was trimmed by 3 bases and J by 2 bases, leaving 7 bases between them. CDR3 size: 13 residues. Germline CDR1 reads LNHDA; CDR2 reads SQIVND (reference sequence). The CDR3 bases are TGTGCCAGTAGTATGACAGAGCAAGAGACCCAGTACTTC. Protein product: CASSMTEQETQYF.

This sequence joins TRBV9 and TRBJ1-4; TRBD1 agrees at 7 bases. The CDR3 is 13 amino acids. The V gene's germline CDR1 is SGDLS and CDR2 YYNGEE. J was trimmed by 5 bases and V by 3 bases; bases with no gene match: 1. The CDR3 DNA is TGTGCCAGCAGCGAGACAGGGAATGAAAAACTGTTTTTT. It yields the protein CASSETGNEKLFF.

This clone was counted a single time. The V call is TRBV4-1, the J call TRBJ2-2; tentative D call: TRBD1 (5 bases). Trimming shortened V by 4 bases and J by 7 bases, and 16 bases separated the two germline ends. The CDR3 loop spans 15 amino acids. CDR1 is MGHRA, CDR2 YSYEKL, per germline. The CDR3 sequence is CASSPRAAEVGELFF. In DNA, the CDR3 is TGCGCCAGCAGCCCCAGGGCAGCTGAGGTCGGGGAGCTGTTTTTT.

The CDR3 DNA sequence: TGCGCCAGCAGCCAAGAACATAGAGGACAGGGGGAGTCTGGCTACACCTTC. This codes for CASSQEHRGQGESGYTF. The chain uses TRBV4-1 and TRBJ1-2; 10 bases are shared with TRBD1. V shed 0 bases, J shed 7 bases, and the junction held 11 bases outside the gene matches. This CDR3 region has 17 residues. Germline lookup yields CDR1 MGHRA and CDR2 YSYEKL.

V usage is TRBV30 and J usage is TRBJ2-7, with D possibly being TRBD1 (5 bases). The V gene's germline CDR1 is GTSNPN and CDR2 SVGIG (reference sequence). The CDR3 is 13 residues long. Trimming left V 5 bases short and J 2 bases short, with 13 bases between. The DNA for the CDR3 is TGTGCCTGGCAGGGAACCCTCACCTACGAGCAGTACTTC. Its protein product is CAWQGTLTYEQYF. The full variable domain, completed using reference TRBV30 and TRBJ2-7, is SQTIHQWPATLVQPVGSPLSLECTVEGTSNPNLYWYRQAAGRGLQLLFYSVGIGQISSEVPQNLSASRPQDRQFILSSKKLLLSDSGFYLCAWQGTLTYEQYFGPGTRLTVT.

This chain connects TRBV6-2 or TRBV6-3 to TRBJ2-3, with a weak D call TRBD2 (5 bases). The CDR3 contains 10 residues. The V gene's germline CDR1 is MNHEY and CDR2 SVGEGT. The V gene lost 5 bases and the J gene lost 13 bases, with 10 bases spanning the gap. CDR3 sequence reads: CASSPRRKYF. DNA of the CDR3: TGTGCCAGCAGTCCAAGGAGGAAGTATTTT.

The chain combines TRBV6-1 with TRBJ2-5; D remains unclear. Germline V CDR1 and CDR2: MNHNS, SASEGT. V was pared by 0 bases and J by 1 base, with 6 bases between. The CDR3 loop spans 14 amino acids. Here the CDR3 DNA reads TGTGCCAGCAGTGAAGCAACACCCCAAGAGACCCAGTACTTC. It codes for CASSEATPQETQYF.

This clone was found a few times. The chain carries TRBV12-3 or TRBV12-4 and TRBJ2-1; TRBD1 aligns across 8 bases. This CDR3 is 12 amino acids long. V dropped 5 bases and J dropped 9; count of bases not matched to a gene: 3. The CDR3 bases are TGTGCCAGCAGTCGACAGGGGTCTGAGCAGTTCTTC. Translating it yields CASSRQGSEQFF.

The J gene is TRBJ2-4, the V gene TRBV7-2, with 8 nucleotides matching TRBD1. Germline V gene sequence: CDR1 SGHTA, CDR2 FQGNSA. V lost 1 base to trimming and J lost 0 bases; unmatched junction nucleotides: 8. This CDR3 spans 18 amino acids. The CDR3 is CASSLVSGQALAKNIQYF. For the CDR3, the DNA is TGTGCCAGCAGCTTAGTTTCGGGACAGGCCCTAGCCAAAAACATTCAGTACTTC.

V is TRBV25-1 and J is TRBJ1-2, with D perhaps matching TRBD1 (5 bases). Trimming removed 7 bases at V and 4 bases at J, with 13 bases between. Germline values: CDR1 MGHDK, CDR2 SYGVNS. CDR3 length: 13 residues. The CDR3 sequence is CASTPQGTYGYTF. CDR3 DNA: TGTGCCAGCACTCCTCAGGGTACCTATGGCTACACCTTC.

The chain uses TRBV4-2 and TRBJ1-5, with TRBD1 as a possible D gene (6 bases). The V gene's germline CDR1 is LGHNA and CDR2 YNFKEQ. The CDR3 extends over 17 amino acids. Trimming shortened V by 3 bases and J by 1 base, and 16 bases separated the two germline ends. CDR3 protein: CASSQDQGKFSNQPQHF. CDR3 sequence (DNA): TGTGCCAGCAGCCAGGACCAGGGGAAGTTCAGCAATCAGCCCCAGCATTTT.

The rearrangement joins TRBV19 to TRBJ1-4; 7 bases match TRBD1. V lost 6 bases, J lost 2 bases, and 12 bases stayed unmatched. CDR3 length: 17 residues. The germline CDR1 and CDR2 sequences are LNHDA and SQIVND (reference sequence). In nucleotides, the CDR3 is TGTGCCAGTAGCCCTACGACAGGGATAGCGACTAATGAAAAACTGTTTTTT. As protein: CASSPTTGIATNEKLFF.

This chain uses TRBV10-3 with TRBJ2-1; TRBD2 might be the D (5 bases). V was pared by 3 bases and J by 10 bases, with 10 bases between. CDR3 length: 12 residues. Germline V lookup: CDR1 ENHRY, CDR2 SYGVKD. CDR3 residues: CAISDFEREQFF. The CDR3 DNA is TGTGCCATCAGTGACTTCGAGCGGGAGCAGTTCTTC.

The rearrangement links TRBV9 to TRBJ1-4; D may be TRBD1 (6 bases). CDR3 length: 16 residues. Germline values: CDR1 SGDLS, CDR2 YYNGEE. Between the trimmed V and J ends, which lost 1 base and 4 bases, there was a span of 14 bases. Here the CDR3 reads CASSVPTGRGNEKLFF. The CDR3 nucleotides are TGTGCCAGCAGCGTACCTACAGGGCGCGGTAATGAAAAACTGTTTTTT.

The chain combines TRBV9 with TRBJ2-7; D is ambiguous. Germline lookup yields CDR1 SGDLS and CDR2 YYNGEE. V was trimmed by 0 bases and J by 13 bases, leaving 8 bases between them. The CDR3 runs 10 residues. The CDR3 DNA sequence: TGTGCCAGCAGCGTAGCTCTTCCTTACTTC. It specifies CASSVALPYF.

A few counts support this clone. In the same sample, other DNA sequences code for this CDR3. The CDR3 loop is CASRRQGNYGYTF. CDR3 in DNA: TGTGCCAGCAGGCGACAGGGCAACTATGGCTACACCTTC. The J gene is TRBJ1-2, the V gene TRBV6-5; 7 bases agree with TRBD1. In germline, CDR1 is MNHEY, CDR2 SVGAGI. This CDR3 region has 13 residues. J lost 2 bases, V lost 6 bases, and 3 bases had no gene match.

V usage is TRBV5-1 and J usage is TRBJ2-1; 10 bases agree with TRBD2. The germline V gene encodes CDR1 SGHRS and CDR2 YFSETQ. Trimming took 1 base from V and 8 from J; bases not matched to a gene: 12. The CDR3 is 17 residues long. CDR3 sequence: CASSLSMGLAPLDEQFF. The CDR3 nucleotides are TGCGCCAGCAGCTTGTCGATGGGACTAGCGCCGTTGGATGAGCAGTTCTTC.

This chain links TRBV18 with TRBJ2-7; 8 positions agree with TRBD2. This CDR3 region has 15 residues. The junction had 1 base not matched to a gene; V was cut back by 0 bases and J by 0 bases. Germline CDR1 is KGHSH and CDR2 is LQKENI. In DNA form, the CDR3 reads TGTGCCAGCTCACCACCCAGCGGGAGCTCCTACGAGCAGTACTTC. Its protein product is CASSPPSGSSYEQYF.

This chain links TRBV11-2 with TRBJ1-5, with TRBD1 identical over 9 bases. Germline V gives CDR1 SGHAT, CDR2 FQNNGV. The CDR3 is 15 residues long. V trimming: 1 base; J trimming: 5 bases; junction bases outside the gene matches: 3. CDR3 residues: CASSLGTGADQPQHF. As DNA, the CDR3 is TGTGCCAGCAGCTTAGGGACAGGGGCAGATCAGCCCCAGCATTTT. Combining the CDR3 with reference TRBV11-2 and TRBJ1-5 gives the whole variable domain EAGVAQSPRYKIIEKRQSVAFWCNPISGHATLYWYQQILGQGPKLLIQFQNNGVVDDSQLPKDRFSAERLKGVDSTLKIQPAKLEDSAVYLCASSLGTGADQPQHFGDGTRLSIL.

The chain employs TRBV11-2 and TRBJ2-1; a weak D match, TRBD1 (6 bases). Trimming stripped 2 bases from V and 2 bases from J, with 10 bases between. The germline V gene encodes CDR1 SGHAT and CDR2 FQNNGV. The CDR3 length is 15 residues. CDR3 bases: TGTGCCAGCAGCTTAATGGGGGCTGCCTACAATGAGCAGTTCTTC. Translation: CASSLMGAAYNEQFF.

CDR3 coding DNA: TGTGCCACCCCGGACAGCCAAGAGACCCAGTACTTC. As protein: CATPDSQETQYF. The V gene is TRBV6-5, the J gene TRBJ2-5, with D perhaps TRBD1 (6 bases). Trimming removed 10 bases at V and 1 base at J, with 10 bases between. This CDR3 is built from 12 residues. CDR1 is MNHEY, CDR2 SVGAGI, per germline.

The gene calls are TRBV6-2 or TRBV6-3 and TRBJ2-7; D is perhaps TRBD2 (6 bases). The CDR3 length is 15 residues. Germline V gives CDR1 MNHEY, CDR2 SVGEGT. V shed 0 bases and J shed 7 bases, with 16 bases lying between them. This CDR3 reads CASSYSKLGTLEQYF. For the CDR3, the DNA is TGTGCCAGCAGTTACTCAAAGCTGGGGACTTTGGAGCAGTACTTC.